This TCR beta chain was retrieved from a study of post-analysis software for immune sequencing data. Background on the study: Disease courses included relapsing-remitting, secondary progressive and progressive-relapsing multiple sclerosis.

Presence of unique molecular identifiers characterized the TCR beta cDNA libraries. T cells numbering about 0.85 to 11 million yielded some 500,000 cDNA molecules. TCRdb called the PCR reads again in MiXCR, with one record for every CDR3 protein. In the table there are hundreds of thousands of distinct CDR3 sequences, roughly 29% of which are singletons. Comments on this clonotype: Its antigen is unidentified.

General study results and limits: In multiple sclerosis, normalized Chao1 diversity was significantly below that of controls. In patients, TRBV5-6, TRBV5-1 and TRBV20-1 belonged to five or six TRBV segments found more frequently than in controls.

Looked up from germline, CDR1 is MGHDK and CDR2 is SYGVNS. This CDR3 has 17 amino acids. Trimming took 0 bases from V and 1 from J, leaving 15 bases between them. This clonotype originated in a girl aged 5-17 years with multiple sclerosis. Sample: blood. This rearrangement joins TRBV25-1 to TRBJ2-5; TRBD1 is a possible D gene (5 bases). The CDR3 sequence: CASSEYSGSLSQETQYF. CDR3 sequence (DNA): TGTGCCAGCAGTGAATATTCAGGGTCCCTCTCCCAAGAGACCCAGTACTTC.